The 7 T cell receptor beta chains in this list originate from one sample, sequenced in a study of Graves' ophthalmopathy and Graves' hyperthyroidism. Investigators amplified TCR beta CDR3 regions from RNA transcripts. After a first-round RT-PCR with HTBI primers, a second-round multiplex PCR was run. TCRdb ran MiXCR on the multiplex PCR reads and lists one entry per CDR3 protein. The table includes over 200,000 distinct CDR3 sequences, roughly 27% detected once. Sequencing was carried out using peripheral blood. These receptors were taken from a man aged 50 to 59 with Graves' ophthalmopathy.

This clonotype was observed many times. The chain links TRBV5-5 to TRBJ2-2, with a weak D call TRBD2 (6 bases). CDR1 and CDR2 (germline): SGHKS, YYEKEE (reference sequence). V lost 3 bases and J 8 bases, leaving 14 bases between the germline ends. This CDR3 spans 14 amino acids. The chain's CDR3 is CASSWAEGVGELFF. CDR3 nucleotide sequence: TGTGCCAGCAGCTGGGCGGAGGGAGTAGGGGAGCTGTTTTTT.

The chain couples TRBV5-5 to TRBJ2-5; D gene ambiguous. The germline V gene has CDR1 SGHKS and CDR2 YYEKEE (reference sequence). This CDR3 is 14 amino acids long. The V end was cut by 0 bases, the J end by 2 bases, with 8 bases between. CDR3 loop: CASSLGYSQETQYF. CDR3 coding DNA: TGTGCCAGCAGCTTGGGTTACAGTCAAGAGACCCAGTACTTC.

This clonotype has at least ten counts. The CDR3 region has the DNA TGCGCCAGCAGCCGAGACAGGGGCGAAGACGAGCAGTACTTC. As protein: CASSRDRGEDEQYF. The genes are TRBV5-1 and TRBJ2-7; the match to TRBD1 covers 8 bases. The germline gives CDR1 SGHRS, CDR2 YFSETQ. The junction had 8 bases not matched to a gene; V was cut back by 4 bases and J by 5 bases. This CDR3 comprises 14 residues.

J is TRBJ2-7 and V is TRBV2; D gene unclear. CDR1 is SNHLY, CDR2 FYNNEI, per germline. V lost 7 bases and J 5 bases, leaving 15 bases between the germline ends. The CDR3 contains 13 residues. The CDR3 coding sequence is TGTGCCAGCAAAAGTTCGCTCCCGGACGAGCAGTACTTC. Its protein product is CASKSSLPDEQYF. Full variable domain (missing parts from reference TRBV2 and TRBJ2-7): EPEVTQTPSHQVTQMGQEVILRCVPISNHLYFYWYRQILGQKVEFLVSFYNNEISEKSEIFDDQFSVERPDGSNFTLKIRSTKLEDSAMYFCASKSSLPDEQYFGPGTRLTVT.

The chain carries TRBV20-1 and TRBJ2-7; 9 bases are a match to TRBD1. Germline-derived CDR1 and CDR2 are DFQATT and SNEGSKA (reference sequence). This CDR3 comprises 15 residues. With V trimmed by 5 bases and J by 2 bases, 10 bases remained unmatched. The CDR3 spells CSASEGTGMPYEQYF. CDR3 DNA sequence: TGCAGTGCTTCCGAGGGGACAGGGATGCCCTACGAGCAGTACTTC.

This clonotype was recorded at least ten times. The chain links TRBV29-1 to TRBJ2-7; D uncertain. The germline gives CDR1 SQVTM, CDR2 ANQGSEA. This CDR3 spans 12 amino acids. Trimming removed 2 bases at V and 1 base at J, with 6 bases between. In DNA form, the CDR3 reads TGCAGCGTTGAAATGGGATCCTACGAGCAGTACTTC. Translation gives CSVEMGSYEQYF.

The sample holds many counts of this clonotype. The genes are TRBV11-2 and TRBJ2-7, with 8 bases identical to TRBD1. This CDR3 spans 14 amino acids. Unmatched junction bases numbered 4, after V lost 1 base and J lost 5 bases. Germline lookup yields CDR1 SGHAT and CDR2 FQNNGV. CDR3: CASSLGRQGNEQYF. In DNA form, the CDR3 reads TGTGCCAGCAGCTTAGGAAGACAGGGGAACGAGCAGTACTTC.